A single sample gave rise to the 20 T cell receptor beta chains below, sequenced in a study of post-analysis software for immune sequencing data. Study-level points and caveats: TRBV5-6, TRBV5-1 and TRBV20-1 were among a handful of TRBV segments more frequent in patients than controls.

No antigen has been assigned to these receptors. Each TCR beta cDNA library carried unique molecular identifiers. TCRdb called the PCR reads again in MiXCR, with one record for every CDR3 protein. The sample has 650,000 to 850,000 distinct CDR3 sequences, about 43% seen once; the top ten hold 4.9%. The sequencing input was blood. These receptors were taken from a girl aged 10-17 years with multiple sclerosis.

This chain joins TRBV7-8 and TRBJ2-5; perhaps TRBD1 as D (6 bases). The length of the CDR3 is 16 residues. The germline gives CDR1 SGHVS, CDR2 FQNEAQ. The V gene lost 5 bases and the J gene lost 1 base, with 17 bases spanning the gap. The CDR3 nucleotides are TGTGCCAGCAGCCCTAGTACCCGGACAGCCCAAGAGACCCAGTACTTC. Its translation is CASSPSTRTAQETQYF. Combining the CDR3 with reference TRBV7-8 and TRBJ2-5 gives the whole variable domain GAGVSQSPRYKVAKRGQDVALRCDPISGHVSLFWYQQALGQGPEFLTYFQNEAQLDKSGLPSDRFFAERPEGSVSTLKIQRTQQEDSAVYLCASSPSTRTAQETQYFGPGTRLLVL.

The rearrangement uses TRBV6-2 or TRBV6-3 and TRBJ2-1; D is undetermined. Germline lookup yields CDR1 MNHEY and CDR2 SVGEGT. The CDR3 consists of 16 residues. V lost 4 bases and J lost 5, with 18 bases in between. The CDR3 region has the DNA TGTGCCAGCAGTTCCTACCTAGTTCCCCCCCACAATGAGCAGTTCTTC. This translates into CASSSYLVPPHNEQFF.

The gene calls are TRBV6-6 and TRBJ2-1; D is unclear. V lost 1 base to trimming and J lost 4 bases, with 8 bases between them. The CDR3 length is 14 residues. CDR1 and CDR2 (germline): MNHNY, SVGAGI (reference sequence). The CDR3 protein is CASSYFVRYNEQFF. Written as DNA, the CDR3 is TGTGCCAGCAGTTACTTCGTCCGATACAATGAGCAGTTCTTC.

This clonotype was seen ten or more times. This CDR3 is CSAGPTVERQETQYF. The CDR3 DNA sequence: TGCAGTGCTGGCCCCACGGTAGAACGACAGGAGACCCAGTACTTC. The chain employs TRBV20-1 and TRBJ2-5; possible D gene TRBD1, 5 bases. The CDR3 extends over 15 amino acids. Per germline, CDR1 DFQATT and CDR2 SNEGSKA (reference sequence). With 5 bases removed from V and 5 bases from J, the gap between germline ends came to 21 bases.

The chain couples TRBV20-1 to TRBJ2-1; TRBD2 aligns across 12 bases. V dropped 2 bases and J dropped 9; count of bases not matched to a gene: 8. Germline V CDR1 and CDR2: DFQATT, SNEGSKA (reference sequence). This CDR3 has 15 residues. The CDR3 DNA reads as TGCAGTGCTAGACCCCCTAGCGGGAGGGGCGTTGAGCAGTTCTTC. Translated: CSARPPSGRGVEQFF.

J is TRBJ2-7 and V is TRBV25-1; D is unclear. Germline values: CDR1 MGHDK, CDR2 SYGVNS. The CDR3 covers 14 residues. V dropped 3 bases and J dropped 5 bases, with 14 bases sitting between them. In nucleotides, the CDR3 is TGTGCCAGCAGTGACGTTTTACAATCCCACGAGCAGTACTTC. The encoded protein is CASSDVLQSHEQYF.

V usage is TRBV27 and J usage is TRBJ2-3; tentatively, D is TRBD2 (6 bases). CDR1 is MNHEY, CDR2 SMNVEV, per germline (reference sequence). Between the trimmed V and J ends, which lost 6 bases and 3 bases, there was a span of 10 bases. The CDR3 contains 13 residues. The CDR3 here is CASRIGGTDTQYF. The DNA of the CDR3 is TGTGCCAGCAGAATAGGAGGGACAGATACGCAGTATTTT.

The chain is built from TRBV9 and TRBJ1-2; D is possibly TRBD1 (5 bases). V was clipped by 0 bases and J by 2 bases, with 11 bases between them. In germline, CDR1 is SGDLS, CDR2 YYNGEE. The CDR3 is made up of 15 amino acids. This chain's CDR3 is CASSVGPRGNYGYTF. As DNA, the CDR3 is TGTGCCAGCAGCGTAGGGCCCCGGGGGAACTATGGCTACACCTTC.

This clonotype was detected once. CDR3 region: CASSPPASGTYNEQFF. In DNA form, the CDR3 reads TGTGCCAGCTCACCACCTGCTAGCGGGACCTACAATGAGCAGTTCTTC. The V and J genes are TRBV18 and TRBJ2-1; TRBD2 matches 9 bases. Losses at the gene ends were 0 bases for V and 2 bases for J; bases not matched to a gene: 2. The CDR3 spans 16 residues. Looked up from germline, CDR1 is KGHSH and CDR2 is LQKENI.

This chain connects TRBV6-1 to TRBJ2-7, with TRBD2 matching 8 bases. The J segment lost 6 bases and the V segment lost 6 bases, leaving 16 bases of the junction unmatched. CDR1 is MNHNS, CDR2 SASEGT, per germline. The CDR3 extends over 16 amino acids. The CDR3 DNA reads as TGTGCCAGCAGACCCACCCCCTTTGGACTAGCAGCCGAGCAGTACTTC. It specifies CASRPTPFGLAAEQYF.

This clonotype has just a few counts. The chain uses TRBV20-1 and TRBJ1-5, with a weak D call TRBD1 (6 bases). The CDR3 runs to 14 residues. Germline V lookup: CDR1 DFQATT, CDR2 SNEGSKA (reference sequence). V was trimmed by 6 bases and J by 6 bases, leaving 18 bases between them. The CDR3 reads CSALPDRQRQPQHF. The CDR3 region has the DNA TGCAGTGCCCTACCCGACAGGCAGCGTCAGCCCCAGCATTTT.

The V and J genes are TRBV11-2 and TRBJ2-5, with a possible D match to TRBD1 (5 bases). The ends were cut back, 2 bases at V and 4 bases at J, with 14 bases in the middle. The CDR3 contains 15 residues. Germline V gene sequence: CDR1 SGHAT, CDR2 FQNNGV. The CDR3 reads CASSLSSTDLETQYF. The CDR3 nucleotides read TGTGCCAGCAGCTTATCCTCGACAGACCTAGAGACCCAGTACTTC.

This chain joins TRBV7-3 and TRBJ2-1; D not certain. Germline assignment: CDR1 SGHTA and CDR2 FQGTGA. Trimming left V 1 base short and J 6 bases short, with 19 bases between. CDR3 length: 17 residues. The DNA for the CDR3 is TGTGCCAGCAGCTTAAATGGTTTGGACCCGCGGCGCAATGAGCAGTTCTTC. Translating gives CASSLNGLDPRRNEQFF. Full variable domain (remainder filled in from reference TRBV7-3 and TRBJ2-1): GAGVSQTPSNKVTEKGKYVELRCDPISGHTALYWYRQSLGQGPEFLIYFQGTGAADDSGLPNDRFFAVRPEGSVSTLKIQRTERGDSAVYLCASSLNGLDPRRNEQFFGPGTRLTVL.

This clonotype appeared a few times. V and J are TRBV20-1 and TRBJ2-4; 11 bases are shared with TRBD2. V shed 1 base, J shed 4 bases, and the junction held 0 bases outside the gene matches. The CDR3 has 14 amino acids. CDR1 is DFQATT, CDR2 SNEGSKA, per germline (reference sequence). CDR3: CSARGTSGKNIQYF. In nucleotides, the CDR3 is TGCAGTGCTAGAGGGACTAGCGGGAAAAACATTCAGTACTTC.

The sample holds a few counts of this clonotype. The CDR3 DNA is TGTGCCAGCAGCTTGAAGGGCCACCTTAGCAATCAGCCCCAGCATTTT. Amino acid sequence: CASSLKGHLSNQPQHF. The rearrangement uses TRBV5-5 and TRBJ1-5, with D unclear. The CDR3 consists of 16 residues. Trimming removed 1 base from V and 0 bases from J, with 11 bases in between. Per the germline V gene, CDR1 is SGHKS and CDR2 is YYEKEE (reference sequence).

This clonotype has just a few counts. The rearrangement links TRBV7-9 to TRBJ2-1; tentative D call: TRBD2 (6 bases). The CDR3 runs to 18 residues. V lost 1 base to trimming and J lost 7 bases, with 23 bases between them. The germline CDR1 and CDR2 sequences are SEHNR and FQNEAQ (reference sequence). CDR3 nucleotide sequence: TGTGCCAGCAGCTTAGTCTTGGAGGGCCGACAACAGTGGAATGAGCAGTTCTTC. Translating gives CASSLVLEGRQQWNEQFF. The complete variable domain, with remaining parts taken from reference TRBV7-9 and TRBJ2-1, reads DTGVSQNPRHKITKRGQNVTFRCDPISEHNRLYWYRQTLGQGPEFLTYFQNEAQLEKSRLLSDRFSAERPKGSFSTLEIQRTEQGDSAMYLCASSLVLEGRQQWNEQFFGPGTRLTVL.

The gene calls are TRBV7-8 and TRBJ2-1, with D possibly TRBD2 on 6 matching bases. From germline, CDR1 is SGHVS and CDR2 FQNEAQ. The germline V and J ends were trimmed by 2 bases and 4 bases, with 18 bases remaining between them. CDR3 length: 17 residues. The CDR3 region has the DNA TGTGCCAGCAGCTTAAGGGGTCGAATAGCGGCATACAATGAGCAGTTCTTC. Its translation: CASSLRGRIAAYNEQFF.

The chain links TRBV29-1 to TRBJ2-7; D gene ambiguous. The germline gives CDR1 SQVTM, CDR2 ANQGSEA. This CDR3 region has 11 residues. Deletions cut 4 bases from V and 0 bases from J, with 4 bases between. CDR3 amino acids: CSVVSSYEQYF. The CDR3 DNA follows: TGCAGCGTTGTGAGCTCCTACGAGCAGTACTTC.

The CDR3 DNA sequence: TGTGCCAGCAGCTTGATAAAGGGCGAGCAGTACTTC. It codes for CASSLIKGEQYF. The V gene is TRBV7-2, the J gene TRBJ2-4; D ambiguous. The DNA matches TRBJ2-7 better at its end, which makes the J call doubtful. Germline CDR1 reads SGHTA; CDR2 reads FQGNSA. This CDR3 region has 12 residues.

The rearrangement uses TRBV20-1 and TRBJ2-7, with D perhaps TRBD1 (5 bases). The germline V gene has CDR1 DFQATT and CDR2 SNEGSKA (reference sequence). V lost 0 bases and J 3 bases, leaving 12 bases between the germline ends. This CDR3 is 14 amino acids long. CDR3 amino acids: CSARDLGRVYEQYF. In DNA, the CDR3 is TGCAGTGCTAGAGATTTGGGCAGGGTCTACGAGCAGTACTTC.